These 30 T cell receptor beta chains originate from one sample sequenced in a study of neurological immune-mediated disorders. TCRdb reprocessed the 5' RACE reads with MiXCR, giving one entry per CDR3 protein. The table lists roughly 100,000 distinct CDR3 sequences, around 3.3% of them singletons. The sequenced sample consisted of PBMCs. These receptors were taken from a woman in her late teens or twenties with multiple sclerosis.

The table lists this clonotype with many counts. This chain joins TRBV10-3 and TRBJ2-1, with TRBD2 as a possible D gene (5 bases). V lost 4 bases to trimming and J lost 10 bases, with 14 bases between them. The CDR3 runs to 13 residues. Per germline, CDR1 ENHRY and CDR2 SYGVKD. CDR3 in amino acids: CAISVTREREQFF. The CDR3 region has the DNA TGTGCCATCAGTGTCACCCGGGAAAGGGAGCAGTTCTTC.

This clonotype was counted at least ten times. This sequence joins TRBV20-1 and TRBJ2-7; D unresolved. Looked up from germline, CDR1 is DFQATT and CDR2 is SNEGSKA (reference sequence). V shed 6 bases and J shed 1 base, with 4 bases lying between them. This CDR3 is 10 amino acids long. CDR3: CSASSYEQYF. CDR3 nucleotides: TGCAGTGCGTCTTCCTACGAGCAGTACTTC.

This clonotype was picked up many times. The chain uses TRBV5-6 and TRBJ2-1; D may be TRBD1 (6 bases). From germline, CDR1 is SGHDT and CDR2 YYEEEE. V lost 1 base and J lost 7, with 15 bases in between. This CDR3 has 15 residues. In nucleotides, the CDR3 is TGTGCCAGCAGCTTGACAGGGCTCGACGCGAATGAGCAGTTCTTC. This translates into CASSLTGLDANEQFF.

This clonotype was seen many times. This rearrangement joins TRBV7-9 to TRBJ2-1; 10 bases agree with TRBD2. Germline V gene lookup returns CDR1 SEHNR and CDR2 FQNEAQ (reference sequence). V lost 1 base to trimming and J lost 4 bases; unmatched junction nucleotides: 7. The CDR3 totals 17 residues. The CDR3 region has the DNA TGTGCCAGCAGCTTAGAAGCGGGGGGGACTGTGTACAATGAGCAGTTCTTC. It codes for CASSLEAGGTVYNEQFF. The full variable domain, its missing parts supplied by reference TRBV7-9 and TRBJ2-1, is DTGVSQNPRHKITKRGQNVTFRCDPISEHNRLYWYRQTLGQGPEFLTYFQNEAQLEKSRLLSDRFSAERPKGSFSTLEIQRTEQGDSAMYLCASSLEAGGTVYNEQFFGPGTRLTVL.

There are many counts of this clonotype. V and J are TRBV12-3 or TRBV12-4 and TRBJ1-1; D ambiguous. The V gene lost 3 bases and the J gene lost 11 bases, with 16 bases spanning the gap. The CDR3 is made up of 13 amino acids. CDR3 in DNA: TGTGCCAGCAGTTTTTTCAGTGTAGGCACGGCTTTCTTT. This translates into CASSFFSVGTAFF.

This clonotype occurred many times. V usage is TRBV20-1 and J usage is TRBJ1-1; D is unresolved. CDR1 is DFQATT and CDR2 is SNEGSKA in the germline V gene (reference sequence). Trimming took off 3 bases at V and 10 bases at J, with 15 bases between the two ends. This CDR3 contains 12 residues. As DNA, the CDR3 is TGCAGTGCTAGGGTGACCTCGCGGGGAGCTTTCTTT. It encodes CSARVTSRGAFF.

Many counts were recorded for this clonotype. The V call is TRBV27, the J call TRBJ1-2; TRBD1 aligns across 7 bases. CDR1 MNHEY and CDR2 SMNVEV come from the germline V gene (reference sequence). This CDR3 region has 15 residues. The J segment lost 5 bases and the V segment lost 5 bases, leaving 11 bases of the junction unmatched. The CDR3: CASSPGTAKLYGYTF. In nucleotides, the CDR3 is TGTGCCAGCAGTCCCGGGACAGCAAAACTTTATGGCTACACCTTC.

This clonotype has ten or more counts. The chain joins TRBV12-3 or TRBV12-4 to TRBJ2-5; D is unresolved. Trimming left V 3 bases short and J 5 bases short, with 7 bases between. CDR3 length equals 12 residues. The CDR3 DNA is TGTGCCAGCAGTTTCACTGGGGAGACCCAGTACTTC. Protein: CASSFTGETQYF.

This clonotype was found many times. This sequence joins TRBV5-1 and TRBJ2-1; perhaps TRBD2 as D (5 bases). The length of the CDR3 is 15 residues. Trimming removed 3 bases at V and 6 bases at J, with 16 bases between. Germline CDR1 SGHRS, CDR2 YFSETQ. CDR3 sequence: CASSSLNTSGNEQFF. CDR3 in DNA: TGCGCCAGCAGCTCATTAAATACAAGCGGCAATGAGCAGTTCTTC.

This clonotype was seen repeatedly, ten times or more. This chain links TRBV5-1 with TRBJ2-2; D might be TRBD2 (5 bases). The CDR3 totals 14 residues. The V and J ends lost 0 bases and 6 bases respectively, with 9 bases between them. Germline V gives CDR1 SGHRS, CDR2 YFSETQ. The CDR3 spells CASSLDGGPGELFF. CDR3 DNA: TGCGCCAGCAGCTTGGACGGAGGCCCCGGGGAGCTGTTTTTT. The variable domain in full, with the rest retrieved from reference TRBV5-1 and TRBJ2-2, is KAGVTQTPRYLIKTRGQQVTLSCSPISGHRSVSWYQQTPGQGLQFLFEYFSETQRNKGNFPGRFSGRQFSNSRSEMNVSTLELGDSALYLCASSLDGGPGELFFGEGSRLTVL.

There are many counts of this clonotype. The chain couples TRBV10-3 to TRBJ2-7, with 11 bases that match TRBD1. Germline-derived CDR1 and CDR2 are ENHRY and SYGVKD. Losses at the gene ends were 5 bases for V and 7 bases for J; bases not matched to a gene: 7. The CDR3 runs to 14 residues. CDR3 in amino acids: CAISSRTGGSEQYF. In DNA, the CDR3 is TGTGCCATCAGTTCCAGGACAGGGGGCTCGGAGCAGTACTTC.

At least ten counts were recorded for this clonotype. The rearrangement uses TRBV27 and TRBJ2-7; no clear D gene. This CDR3 is 15 amino acids long. V lost 0 bases, J lost 0 bases, and 9 bases lay in between. Per germline, CDR1 MNHEY and CDR2 SMNVEV (reference sequence). The DNA for the CDR3 is TGTGCCAGCAGTTTATCCCTACAGCCCTCCTACGAGCAGTACTTC. As protein: CASSLSLQPSYEQYF.

There are many counts of this clonotype. This chain uses TRBV14 with TRBJ2-7; the D gene is possibly TRBD1 (5 bases). This CDR3 has 12 amino acids. Germline CDR1 SGHDN, CDR2 FVKESK. The V and J ends lost 6 bases and 6 bases respectively, with 12 bases between them. Written as DNA, the CDR3 is TGTGCCAGCAGGGGGATAGGGGTCGAGCAGTACTTC. Encoded protein: CASRGIGVEQYF. Looking up the rest from reference TRBV14 and TRBJ2-7 gives the full variable domain: EAGVTQFPSHSVIEKGQTVTLRCDPISGHDNLYWYRRVMGKEIKFLLHFVKESKQDESGMPNNRFLAERTGGTYSTLKVQPAELEDSGVYFCASRGIGVEQYFGPGTRLTVT.

The table lists this clonotype with a few counts. V is TRBV5-4 and J is TRBJ2-1, with TRBD2 as a possible D gene (7 bases). CDR1 SGHNT and CDR2 YYREEE come from the germline V gene (reference sequence). Deletions cut 4 bases from V and 2 bases from J, with 16 bases between. The CDR3 spans 16 residues. The CDR3 loop is CASSPGASGTYNEQFF. Here the CDR3 DNA reads TGTGCCAGCAGCCCGGGGGCTAGCGGTACCTACAATGAGCAGTTCTTC.

This clonotype was picked up many times. The rearrangement joins TRBV7-2 to TRBJ2-7, with 12 positions matching TRBD2. The CDR3 is made up of 13 amino acids. The germline V gene has CDR1 SGHTA and CDR2 FQGNSA. Trimming removed 6 bases from V and 4 bases from J; junction bases left unmatched: 1. Written as DNA, the CDR3 is TGTGCCAGCAGGGGGACTAGCGGGTACGAGCAGTACTTC. Its protein product is CASRGTSGYEQYF.

This clonotype was found many times. V and J are TRBV15 and TRBJ2-5; 11 bases line up with TRBD2. The germline gives CDR1 LNHNV, CDR2 YYDKDF (reference sequence). V lost 4 bases and J lost 6; bases outside the gene matches: 22. The length of the CDR3 is 20 residues. The CDR3 DNA follows: TGTGCCACCAGCACCCCTAGGACTAGCGGGCTCCGGAGGCCAGAGAAGACCCAGTACTTC. Its protein is CATSTPRTSGLRRPEKTQYF.

As for this clonotype: This could be a read error, since a much larger clone is one nucleotide away. The rearrangement uses TRBV20-1 and TRBJ2-7; 7 nucleotides align to TRBD2. The V segment lost 7 bases and the J segment 5 bases; nucleotides outside the gene matches: 14. CDR1 is DFQATT, CDR2 SNEGSKA, per germline (reference sequence). The CDR3 loop spans 14 amino acids. CDR3 bases: TGCAGTGTCCGCGGGTCAGGGAGGGCCAACGAGCAGTACTTC. Encoded protein: CSVRGSGRANEQYF.

V and J are TRBV19 and TRBJ2-2; D call uncertain. The CDR3 totals 12 residues. Trimming stripped 6 bases from V and 5 bases from J, with 7 bases between. The germline V gene encodes CDR1 LNHDA and CDR2 SQIVND (reference sequence). This CDR3 reads CASRPPTGELFF. Written as DNA, the CDR3 is TGTGCCAGTAGACCCCCTACCGGGGAGCTGTTTTTT.

This clonotype was picked up many times. The chain employs TRBV20-1 and TRBJ2-3; possibly TRBD2 for D (5 bases). Deletions cut 3 bases from V and 1 base from J, with 11 bases between. This CDR3 comprises 14 residues. Per germline, CDR1 DFQATT and CDR2 SNEGSKA (reference sequence). The CDR3 is CSASRAEGTDTQYF. The CDR3 DNA sequence: TGCAGTGCTAGTCGAGCGGAAGGCACAGATACGCAGTATTTT.

Ten or more counts support this clonotype. This chain connects TRBV5-1 to TRBJ1-4; 7 positions agree with TRBD1. The CDR3 runs 14 residues. V lost 1 base, J lost 6 bases, and 3 bases stayed unmatched. Germline loops: CDR1 SGHRS, CDR2 YFSETQ. The CDR3 coding sequence is TGCGCCAGCAGCTTGACAGGGGTGGATGAAAAACTGTTTTTT. Amino acid sequence: CASSLTGVDEKLFF.

This clonotype was detected ten times or more. V and J are TRBV25-1 and TRBJ2-2, with D tentatively TRBD1 or TRBD2 (6 bases each). The CDR3 extends over 17 amino acids. V lost 1 base and J lost 0, with 12 bases in between. Germline V CDR1 and CDR2: MGHDK, SYGVNS. CDR3 residues: CASSESYGGPNTGELFF. DNA of the CDR3: TGTGCCAGCAGTGAATCCTATGGGGGGCCGAACACCGGGGAGCTGTTTTTT.

This clonotype was picked up many times. The chain carries TRBV20-1 and TRBJ2-5; 8 bases align to TRBD2. From germline, CDR1 is DFQATT and CDR2 SNEGSKA (reference sequence). The length of the CDR3 is 14 residues. Germline trimming cut 6 bases from V and 4 bases from J; bases unmatched to any gene: 10. The CDR3 DNA follows: TGCAGTGCCCGGCGGTCGGGGGGGCCAGAGACCCAGTACTTC. Its protein is CSARRSGGPETQYF.

This clonotype turned up a few times. The chain is built from TRBV4-1 and TRBJ2-1; 11 bases match TRBD2. Germline CDR1 MGHRA, CDR2 YSYEKL. The CDR3 sequence is 15 residues long. J was trimmed by 9 bases and V by 2 bases; bases with no gene match: 6. The CDR3 sequence is CASSQLTSGTAEQFF. As DNA, the CDR3 is TGCGCCAGCAGCCAACTGACTAGCGGGACCGCTGAGCAGTTCTTC.

In its sample, this clonotype was seen many times. The rearrangement joins TRBV7-2 to TRBJ2-3, with unresolved D. This CDR3 has 14 amino acids. V was trimmed by 0 bases and J by 0 bases, leaving 4 bases between them. Germline CDR1 SGHTA, CDR2 FQGNSA. CDR3 coding DNA: TGTGCCAGCAGCTTAGCCCTCAGCACAGATACGCAGTATTTT. It is translated as CASSLALSTDTQYF.

In its sample, this clonotype was seen many times. The chain combines TRBV6-6 with TRBJ2-7; the match to TRBD1 covers 10 bases. V was clipped by 6 bases and J by 2 bases; unmatched bases: 4. The CDR3 has 14 amino acids. Germline loops: CDR1 MNHNY, CDR2 SVGAGI (reference sequence). The CDR3 sequence: CASRVGQGAYEQYF. DNA for the CDR3: TGTGCCAGCAGAGTAGGACAGGGGGCCTACGAGCAGTACTTC.

Points on this clonotype: Given a much more abundant clone one base away, this may be a read error. The chain is built from TRBV5-1 and TRBJ2-7; D is unresolved. CDR1 is SGHRS, CDR2 YFSETQ, per germline. V was clipped by 4 bases and J by 3 bases, with 11 bases between them. The CDR3 sequence is 13 residues long. The CDR3 DNA is TGCGCCAGCAGCGCAGGATACCTCTACGAGCAGTACTTC. Translation gives CASSAGYLYEQYF.

The gene calls are TRBV9 and TRBJ2-7; a possible D gene is TRBD2 (5 bases). Trimming removed 0 bases from V and 5 bases from J, with 15 bases in between. Germline V gene sequence: CDR1 SGDLS, CDR2 YYNGEE. The CDR3 covers 15 residues. The CDR3: CASSVGPRAGHEQYF. CDR3 sequence (DNA): TGTGCCAGCAGCGTAGGGCCCCGGGCGGGCCACGAGCAGTACTTC.

This clonotype was seen many times. V gene TRBV25-1 combines with J gene TRBJ2-1, with a weak D call TRBD1 (6 bases). The CDR3 sequence is 14 residues long. Trimming took 5 bases from V and 9 from J, leaving 17 bases between them. Germline loops: CDR1 MGHDK, CDR2 SYGVNS. The CDR3 DNA sequence: TGTGCCAGCAGTAGCCCCCAGGGGCGGAGTGAGCAGTTCTTC. Its protein product is CASSSPQGRSEQFF.

This CDR3 reads CASRSGQGAISYTF. DNA of the CDR3: TGTGCCAGCAGATCGGGACAGGGTGCCATTAGCTACACCTTC. The V call is TRBV28, the J call TRBJ1-2, with 9 bases that match TRBD1. J lost 9 bases, V lost 6 bases, and 11 bases had no gene match. The CDR3 sequence is 14 residues long. CDR1 is MDHEN and CDR2 is SYDVKM in the germline V gene.

To note about this clonotype: This may be a read error, as it is one base from a much larger clone. This chain connects TRBV6-1 to TRBJ2-1; D might be TRBD1 or TRBD2, each matching 5 bases. This CDR3 is 14 amino acids long. V lost 3 bases to trimming and J lost 4 bases, with 10 bases between them. Germline loops: CDR1 MNHNS, CDR2 SASEGT. CDR3 sequence (DNA): TGTGCCAGCAGTGACGGGGCAGTATACAATGAGCAGTTCTTC. Translating it yields CASSDGAVYNEQFF.